Presented here are 17 T cell receptor beta chains from one specimen sequenced in a study of early T cells in non-severe SARS-CoV-2 infection. TCRdb used MiXCR to reprocess the 5' RACE reads, holding one entry per CDR3 protein. The table shows about 90,000 distinct CDR3 sequences, with about 12% occurring only once. This material consisted of whole blood, taken at baseline. The receptors originated from an adult who was a healthcare worker with PCR-confirmed SARS-CoV-2 infection or an uninfected control (not recorded which).

This clonotype was counted only a few times. The gene calls are TRBV29-1 and TRBJ2-1; 9 nucleotides line up with TRBD1. Looked up from germline, CDR1 is SQVTM and CDR2 is ANQGSEA. J gave up 10 bases and V 4 bases, and 8 bases lay outside the gene matches. This CDR3 has 13 residues. CDR3 protein: CSVAPLQGAEQFF. The DNA for the CDR3 is TGCAGCGTTGCCCCCCTACAGGGGGCAGAGCAGTTCTTC.

The chain links TRBV6-5 to TRBJ2-2, with D unresolved. With 7 bases removed from V and 3 bases from J, the gap between germline ends came to 12 bases. The CDR3 contains 14 residues. In germline, CDR1 is MNHEY, CDR2 SVGAGI. The CDR3, as DNA: TGTGCCAGCACCCAGGCACTGTACACCGGGGAGCTGTTTTTT. It encodes CASTQALYTGELFF.

The CDR3 coding sequence is TGTGCTAGTGGTCCCTCGGGGTTCTCCTACAATGAGCAGTTCTTC. Translating it yields CASGPSGFSYNEQFF. The chain has TRBV12-5 and TRBJ2-1; perhaps TRBD2 as D (5 bases). Per germline, CDR1 LGHNT and CDR2 FRNRAP. Trimming shortened V by 5 bases and J by 0 bases, and 11 bases separated the two germline ends. The length of the CDR3 is 15 residues.

This clonotype was seen ten or more times. V usage is TRBV7-6 and J usage is TRBJ2-2; 8 positions agree with TRBD2. After removal of 1 base from V and 1 base from J, the junction contained 5 bases not matched to a gene. In germline, CDR1 is SGHVS, CDR2 FNYEAQ. The CDR3 sequence is 17 residues long. The CDR3 DNA reads TGTGCCAGCAGCTTAGTTCCGGCGGGAGGGAACACCGGGGAGCTGTTTTTT. Translating gives CASSLVPAGGNTGELFF.

This clonotype has more than one count but fewer than ten. The genes are TRBV12-3 or TRBV12-4 and TRBJ2-5, with D perhaps TRBD1 (5 bases). The CDR3 runs to 14 residues. V was clipped by 3 bases and J by 0 bases, with 8 bases between them. The DNA for the CDR3 is TGTGCCAGCAGTTTCTACAGGAACCAAGAGACCCAGTACTTC. Amino acid sequence: CASSFYRNQETQYF.

This clonotype was seen a few times. V and J are TRBV11-2 and TRBJ2-5; 8 bases line up with TRBD2. The ends lost 4 bases at V and 3 bases at J; junction bases unmatched: 4. The CDR3 spans 14 residues. CDR1 is SGHAT and CDR2 is FQNNGV in the germline V gene. CDR3 DNA: TGTGCCAGCAGCTGGACACTAGCGGAAGAGACCCAGTACTTC. Translation gives CASSWTLAEETQYF.

The V and J genes are TRBV28 and TRBJ1-1; TRBD1 might be the D (6 bases). The V and J ends lost 8 bases and 6 bases respectively, with 16 bases between them. Germline V gene sequence: CDR1 MDHEN, CDR2 SYDVKM. The CDR3 is 13 amino acids. CDR3 sequence: CASSGHPSAEAFF. DNA of the CDR3: TGTGCCAGCTCGGGACACCCTAGCGCTGAAGCTTTCTTT.

This chain uses TRBV7-9 with TRBJ1-5, with no clear D. This CDR3 comprises 12 residues. The germline V gene has CDR1 SEHNR and CDR2 FQNEAQ (reference sequence). V gave up 2 bases and J gave up 4 bases, with 3 bases separating them. Here the CDR3 DNA reads TGTGCCAGCAGCTTATTAAATCAGCCCCAGCATTTT. Protein sequence: CASSLLNQPQHF.

The chain couples TRBV12-3 or TRBV12-4 to TRBJ2-1; unclear D gene. The germline V and J ends were trimmed by 3 bases and 0 bases, with 3 bases remaining between them. CDR3 length: 13 amino acids. CDR3 bases: TGTGCCAGCAGTTTCTACTCCTACAATGAGCAGTTCTTC. It specifies CASSFYSYNEQFF.

This clonotype was seen a few times. V usage is TRBV11-2 and J usage is TRBJ2-3; 8 nucleotides align to TRBD2. With 4 bases clipped from V and 7 bases from J, the junction kept 7 bases outside the gene matches. The CDR3 is made up of 14 amino acids. The germline V gene has CDR1 SGHAT and CDR2 FQNNGV. CDR3 loop: CASSSQAGVHTQYF. CDR3 bases: TGTGCCAGCAGCTCCCAAGCGGGGGTTCATACGCAGTATTTT.

The CDR3 protein is CASSPGMGLAGGPIYNEQFF. As DNA, the CDR3 is TGTGCCAGCAGCCCGGGGATGGGACTAGCGGGAGGGCCCATCTACAATGAGCAGTTCTTC. The gene calls are TRBV4-2 and TRBJ2-1; 16 bases fit TRBD2. The germline gives CDR1 LGHNA, CDR2 YNFKEQ. Trimming took 4 bases from V and 3 from J; bases not matched to a gene: 12. This CDR3 spans 20 amino acids.

This clonotype was seen ten or more times. The chain links TRBV20-1 to TRBJ2-5, with TRBD1 matching 8 bases. CDR3 length: 13 amino acids. J lost 4 bases, V lost 6 bases, and 7 bases had no gene match. Per the germline V gene, CDR1 is DFQATT and CDR2 is SNEGSKA (reference sequence). This CDR3 reads CSAHAGTGETQYF. In DNA form, the CDR3 reads TGCAGTGCCCACGCCGGGACAGGAGAGACCCAGTACTTC.

Comments on this clonotype: This clone may be a read error of a much larger clone one base away. The chain couples TRBV6-1 to TRBJ1-1, with a weak D call TRBD1 (6 bases). This CDR3 has 14 amino acids. Germline CDR1 reads MNHNS; CDR2 reads SASEGT. CDR3 residues: CTSRVRGLNTEAFF. CDR3 in DNA: TGTACCAGCAGAGTCAGGGGCCTGAACACTGAAGCTTTCTTT.

The chain joins TRBV7-2 to TRBJ1-1; D not resolved. Germline V gene lookup returns CDR1 SGHTA and CDR2 FQGNSA. Trimming took 4 bases from V and 2 from J, leaving 8 bases between them. CDR3 length equals 13 residues. Written as DNA, the CDR3 is TGTGCCAGCAGCTCACTGGCCAACACTGAAGCTTTCTTT. It is translated as CASSSLANTEAFF.

V gene TRBV9 combines with J gene TRBJ2-3; 12 positions match TRBD2. This CDR3 region has 16 residues. Germline V lookup: CDR1 SGDLS, CDR2 YYNGEE. Unmatched junction bases numbered 6, after V lost 3 bases and J lost 4 bases. CDR3 region: CASSGGLAGRPDTQYF. As DNA, the CDR3 is TGTGCCAGCAGCGGGGGACTAGCGGGCCGACCAGATACGCAGTATTTT.

By sample share, this clonotype is medium-sized. This chain links TRBV29-1 with TRBJ1-5; 9 bases fit TRBD1. CDR1 is SQVTM, CDR2 ANQGSEA, per germline. This CDR3 is built from 17 residues. V trimming: 5 bases; J trimming: 0 bases; junction bases outside the gene matches: 11. CDR3 in amino acids: CSVLPGTGPYSNQPQHF. CDR3 in DNA: TGCAGCGTTTTACCCGGGACAGGGCCCTATAGCAATCAGCCCCAGCATTTT.

The gene calls are TRBV3-1 and TRBJ1-2, with D unresolved. CDR3 size: 13 residues. V was trimmed by 2 bases and J by 6 bases, leaving 10 bases between them. Per germline, CDR1 LGHDT and CDR2 YNNKEL (reference sequence). The CDR3: CASSQITFNGYTF. The CDR3 nucleotides read TGTGCCAGCAGCCAAATCACTTTCAATGGCTACACCTTC.